This T cell receptor (beta chain) was sequenced for a study of cytomegalovirus exposure and HLA in healthy donors. Though probably carrying unrecorded immune exposures, donors were nominally healthy at sampling. PCR amplification relied on 60 Vbeta primers (plus 13 Jbeta primers). Profiled with immunoSEQ multiplex PCR; TCRdb holds only in-frame clones, not every one. Its clone listing holds around 200,000 clones. Germline V lookup: CDR1 SGHVS, CDR2 FQNEAQ. The CDR3 contains 13 residues. Source material: PBMCs. The chain combines TRBV7-8 with TRBJ2-5; 7 bases match TRBD1. TRBJ2-7 explains the end of the DNA better; the J call may be wrong. This sequence originates from a woman aged 18-35 years in good health and CMV-seropositive. The CDR3 is CASSEGGMGEQYF. The CDR3 bases are TGTGCCAGCAGTGAAGGGGGCATGGGCGAGCAGTACTTC.